This T cell receptor beta chain originates from a study of Graves' ophthalmopathy and Graves' hyperthyroidism. As the template, RNA transcripts were used to amplify TCR beta CDR3 regions. In the first round, RT-PCR was carried out with HTBI primers, and a multiplex PCR formed the second round. TCRdb passed the multiplex PCR reads through MiXCR, listing each CDR3 protein once. Among 360,000 or so distinct CDR3 sequences listed, 18% were seen once. This clonotype has at least ten counts. The V gene's germline CDR1 is SGHVS and CDR2 FNYEAQ. The CDR3 runs 12 residues. Trimming pared 5 bases from V and 6 bases from J, leaving 11 bases between.

This chain links TRBV7-6 with TRBJ2-7; no firm D call. The sequence was collected from a woman under 30 with Graves' ophthalmopathy. Material: peripheral blood. The CDR3 nucleotides are TGTGCCAGCAGCCACGGGCTGGGCGAGCAGTACTTC. Its translation: CASSHGLGEQYF. The whole variable domain, filled in from reference TRBV7-6 and TRBJ2-7, reads GAGVSQSPRYKVTKRGQDVALRCDPISGHVSLYWYRQALGQGPEFLTYFNYEAQQDKSGLPNDRFSAERPEGSISTLTIQRTEQRDSAMYRCASSHGLGEQYFGPGTRLTVT.